Listed here are 2 T cell receptor beta chains from one sample, sequenced in a study of T cell responses to AZD1222 COVID-19 vaccine. The method was immunoSEQ multiplex PCR; TCRdb's version includes in-frame clones alone and lacks a portion of them. This sample has 150,000 to 160,000 clones, with roughly nine tenths found just once. This material consisted of peripheral blood, taken on day 0 of MenACWY control vaccination. The receptors stem from an adult in good health.

As to this clone: Additional DNA sequences in this sample encode the identical CDR3. In nucleotides, the CDR3 is TGTGCCAGCAGCTTGGTGGGCAGGGGAGAGTCTGGGGCCAACGTCCTGACTTTC. It is translated as CASSLVGRGESGANVLTF. This chain joins TRBV5-5 and TRBJ2-6; TRBD1 is a possible D gene (6 bases). The CDR3 totals 18 residues. Trimming took 0 bases from V and 1 from J, leaving 14 bases between them. In germline, CDR1 is SGHKS, CDR2 YYEKEE (reference sequence).

V usage is TRBV5-4 and J usage is TRBJ1-1; D is possibly TRBD1 (6 bases). Looked up from germline, CDR1 is SGHNT and CDR2 is YYREEE (reference sequence). The CDR3 spans 13 residues. Trimming cost V 4 bases and J 5 bases, with 12 bases left between them. The CDR3 bases are TGTGCCAGCAGCCCAAGACAGGCTACTGAAGCTTTCTTT. Translating it yields CASSPRQATEAFF.